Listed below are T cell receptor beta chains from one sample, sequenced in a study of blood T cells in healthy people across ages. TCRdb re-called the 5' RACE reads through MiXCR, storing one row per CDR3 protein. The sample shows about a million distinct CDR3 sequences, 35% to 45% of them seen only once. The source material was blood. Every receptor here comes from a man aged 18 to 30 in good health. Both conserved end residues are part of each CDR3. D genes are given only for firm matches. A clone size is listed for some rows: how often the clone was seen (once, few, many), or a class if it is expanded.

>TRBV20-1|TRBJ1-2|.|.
CSATTGIYGYTF
TGCAGTGCAACGACAGGCATCTATGGCTACACCTTC
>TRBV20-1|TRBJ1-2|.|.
CSADGGPTNYGYTF
TGCAGTGCTGATGGAGGCCCTACTAACTATGGCTACACCTTC
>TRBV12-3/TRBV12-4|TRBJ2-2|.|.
CASSWRRGTGELFF
TGTGCCAGCAGTTGGCGTAGGGGCACCGGGGAGCTGTTTTTT
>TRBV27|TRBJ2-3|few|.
CVSSSDRFSDTQYF
TGTGTCAGCAGCTCGGACAGATTTTCAGATACGCAGTATTTT
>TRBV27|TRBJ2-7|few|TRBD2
CASTLDSGGYNEQYF
TGTGCCAGCACCCTGGACAGCGGGGGGTACAATGAGCAGTACTTC
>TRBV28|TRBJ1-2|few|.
CASNQGVYGYTF
TGTGCCAGCAACCAGGGAGTCTATGGCTACACCTTC
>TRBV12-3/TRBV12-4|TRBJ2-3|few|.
CASSSGIRADTQYF
TGTGCCAGCAGTTCGGGTATTCGGGCAGATACGCAGTATTTT
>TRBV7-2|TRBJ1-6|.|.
CASSPPGGQGGSPLHF
TGTGCCAGCAGCCCTCCGGGGGGGCAAGGGGGTTCACCCCTCCACTTT
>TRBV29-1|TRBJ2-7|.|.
CSVAGEPYEQYF
TGCAGCGTCGCCGGGGAACCCTACGAGCAGTACTTC
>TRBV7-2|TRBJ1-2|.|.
CAGRLNRGSGYTF
TGTGCCGGCAGATTAAACCGGGGGAGCGGCTACACCTTC
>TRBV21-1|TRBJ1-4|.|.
CASSNLGWSSEKLFF
TGTGCCAGCAGCAACCTTGGGTGGAGTAGTGAAAAACTGTTTTTT
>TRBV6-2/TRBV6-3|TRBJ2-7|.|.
CASSWSVLSHEQYF
TGTGCCAGCAGTTGGTCCGTTCTATCACATGAGCAGTACTTC
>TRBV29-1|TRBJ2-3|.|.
CSVVGMYIDTQYF
TGCAGCGTTGTGGGAATGTACATAGATACGCAGTATTTT
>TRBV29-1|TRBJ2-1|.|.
CSVGWGDEQFF
TGCAGCGTGGGTTGGGGTGATGAGCAGTTCTTC
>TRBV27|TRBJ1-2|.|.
CASSLGVGAYGYTF
TGTGCCAGCAGTTTGGGAGTTGGGGCATACGGCTACACCTTC
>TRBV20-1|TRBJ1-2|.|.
CSASVDGRDYGYTF
TGCAGTGCTAGCGTCGATGGGCGTGACTATGGCTACACCTTC
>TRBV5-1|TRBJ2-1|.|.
CASSFGPPVQFF
TGCGCCAGCAGCTTTGGACCACCTGTGCAGTTCTTC
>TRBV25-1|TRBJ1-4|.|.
CASSEGMWGEKLFF
TGTGCCAGCAGTGAAGGGATGTGGGGTGAAAAACTGTTTTTT
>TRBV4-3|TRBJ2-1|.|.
CASSHRLVLSYNEQFF
TGCGCCAGCAGCCACCGCCTGGTTCTGTCATACAATGAGCAGTTCTTC
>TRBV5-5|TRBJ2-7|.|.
CASSLGSLDTGEQYF
TGTGCCAGCAGCTTAGGGTCCCTCGACACGGGGGAGCAGTACTTC
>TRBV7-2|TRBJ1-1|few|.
CASFKERDTEAFF
TGTGCCAGCTTCAAGGAGCGGGACACTGAAGCTTTCTTT
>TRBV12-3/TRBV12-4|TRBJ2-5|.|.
CASSFRRWDLQETQYF
TGTGCCAGCAGTTTTCGGAGGTGGGACCTCCAAGAGACCCAGTACTTC